The rows below give T cell receptor beta chains drawn from one sample of a study of molecular identifiers for immune sequencing clone quantification. MiXCR, applied by TCRdb to the PCR reads, yields one record per CDR3 protein. The data show just over 35,000 distinct CDR3 sequences, roughly 20% seen once. The sequencing sample was made of naive CD8+ T cells from blood, with Jurkat cell RNA spiked in. These receptors were taken from a human donor in good health. Some libraries in this study had Jurkat cell RNA spiked in. The CDR3 runs from the conserved cysteine through the conserved F or W. A D gene is named only where the DNA matches it firmly. Clone sizes are given selectively: once, few, many, or a class where the clone is expanded.

abundance: few; j_gene: TRBJ2-7; d_gene: NA; v_gene: TRBV5-6; CDR3nt: TGTGCCAGCAGCCCGAGCGGCAGGGGCTCCTACGAGCAGTACTTC; CDR3aa: CASSPSGRGSYEQYF
abundance: many; j_gene: TRBJ1-1; d_gene: TRBD1; v_gene: TRBV7-9; CDR3nt: TGTGCCAGCAGAGACGACAGGGGTGAAGCTTTCTTT; CDR3aa: CASRDDRGEAFF
abundance: NA; j_gene: TRBJ2-1; d_gene: NA; v_gene: TRBV20-1; CDR3nt: TGCAGTGCTACCCAGGGTCGCAATGAGCAGTTCTTC; CDR3aa: CSATQGRNEQFF
abundance: many; j_gene: TRBJ1-5; d_gene: NA; v_gene: TRBV12-3/TRBV12-4; CDR3nt: TGTGCCAGCAGTTTAAGTGTTAACCAGCCCCAGCATTTT; CDR3aa: CASSLSVNQPQHF
abundance: few; j_gene: TRBJ2-3; d_gene: TRBD2; v_gene: TRBV9; CDR3nt: TGTGCCAGCAGCGAGGGACTAGCGAACACAGATACGCAGTATTTT; CDR3aa: CASSEGLANTDTQYF
abundance: many; j_gene: TRBJ1-3; d_gene: NA; v_gene: TRBV20-1; CDR3nt: TGCAGTGCTAGAGATGCCTTACAAAACACCATATATTTT; CDR3aa: CSARDALQNTIYF
abundance: many; j_gene: TRBJ2-7; d_gene: NA; v_gene: TRBV7-8; CDR3nt: TGTGCCAGCAGCTTAGCTGGGACAAATTACGAGCAGTACTTC; CDR3aa: CASSLAGTNYEQYF
abundance: NA; j_gene: TRBJ2-2; d_gene: NA; v_gene: TRBV4-3; CDR3nt: TGCGCCAGCAGCCAAGTCGACGCGGCTCCAAACACCGGGGAGCTGTTTTTT; CDR3aa: CASSQVDAAPNTGELFF
abundance: NA; j_gene: TRBJ2-1; d_gene: NA; v_gene: TRBV6-2/TRBV6-3; CDR3nt: TGTGCCAGCAGTTACGCGGTGTTGGAGGGATCACCGCAGTTCTTC; CDR3aa: CASSYAVLEGSPQFF
abundance: medium-sized; j_gene: TRBJ2-2; d_gene: NA; v_gene: TRBV6-2/TRBV6-3; CDR3nt: TGTGCCAGCAGTTACGTAGGAGGGGACACCGGGGAGCTGTTTTTT; CDR3aa: CASSYVGGDTGELFF
abundance: few; j_gene: TRBJ2-3; d_gene: TRBD1; v_gene: TRBV28; CDR3nt: TGTGCCAGCAGTTTATCCCGGGACAGGTGGACAGATACGCAGTATTTT; CDR3aa: CASSLSRDRWTDTQYF
abundance: many; j_gene: TRBJ1-2; d_gene: NA; v_gene: TRBV7-2; CDR3nt: TGTGCCAGCAGCCCTCACTATGGCTACACCTTC; CDR3aa: CASSPHYGYTF
abundance: few; j_gene: TRBJ2-1; d_gene: NA; v_gene: TRBV4-3; CDR3nt: TGCGCCAGCAGCCAACTTCCCGACAGCAACGAGCAGTTCTTC; CDR3aa: CASSQLPDSNEQFF
abundance: few; j_gene: TRBJ2-7; d_gene: TRBD1; v_gene: TRBV11-2; CDR3nt: TGTGCCAGCAGCGCCGGGACAGGCTACGAGCAGTACTTC; CDR3aa: CASSAGTGYEQYF
abundance: few; j_gene: TRBJ2-4; d_gene: NA; v_gene: TRBV7-8; CDR3nt: TGTGCCTCCGAGGGGGCCAAAAACATTCAGTACTTC; CDR3aa: CASEGAKNIQYF
abundance: NA; j_gene: TRBJ2-5; d_gene: NA; v_gene: TRBV5-7; CDR3nt: TGTGCCAGCTCTCTCGGGGACTGGGGGGACACCCAGTACTTT; CDR3aa: CASSLGDWGDTQYF
abundance: many; j_gene: TRBJ1-2; d_gene: NA; v_gene: TRBV28; CDR3nt: TGTGCCAGCAGTTTAGATGGGGGCAACTATGGCTACACCTTC; CDR3aa: CASSLDGGNYGYTF
abundance: few; j_gene: TRBJ2-7; d_gene: NA; v_gene: TRBV20-1; CDR3nt: TGCAGTGCCCCGGGACAGCGGGGCCCCTACGAGCAGTACTTC; CDR3aa: CSAPGQRGPYEQYF